This TCR beta chain was sequenced in a study of beta chain features in type 1 diabetes. At the level of the study: Similarity in age, gender and cell yields was seen between patients and healthy donors. Over all samples combined, some 99,000,000 sorted cells were examined.

This clone was recorded a few times. The entirety of the isolated RNA underwent reverse transcription, so expressed TCRB transcripts were sequenced. Libraries were prepared by immunoSEQ multiplex PCR; TCRdb keeps only in-frame clonotypes and omits some of them. The data show about 330,000 clones, roughly 9.6% seen once. Averaging around 120 mL, one heparinised blood draw was given by each donor. Sequencing used naive CD4+ T cells from blood. The receptor comes from a woman between 25 and 40 years old in good health.

The CDR3 loop reads CASSLEGAHYNEQFF. CDR3 sequence (DNA): TGTGCCAGCAGCTTGGAAGGGGCTCACTACAATGAGCAGTTCTTC. The gene calls are TRBV4-2 and TRBJ2-1; D possibly corresponds to TRBD1 (5 bases). CDR1 and CDR2 from the germline V gene are LGHNA and YNFKEQ. CDR3 length: 15 residues. Trimming removed 5 bases at V and 3 bases at J, with 14 bases between.